This T cell receptor (beta chain) was sequenced for a study of beta chain features in type 1 diabetes listed by TCRdb under 2018. Notes on the research overall: No differences in mean age, gender distribution, total cell number or subset yield were found between patients and healthy donors. A total of 107,917,701 sorted cells were examined across all samples, and a strong correlation was observed between cell number per subset and RNA yield. Naive and central memory subsets were obtained from all 28 donors, but regulatory and stem cell-like memory subsets were isolated from only 8 patients and roughly 8 healthy donors. The study compared the TCRB repertoires of sorted circulating CD4+ T cell subsets in recently diagnosed type 1 diabetes patients with those in matched healthy donors. Here is what the overall study found, with its caveats: Because cDNA was sequenced instead of genomic DNA, highly expressing activated cells could be over-represented, though the groups showed no difference in activation or CD3 levels. Because the HLA sub-analyses included only small numbers of individuals, any influence of HLA type on TCRB rearrangement was left unresolved. Naive, central memory and regulatory TCRB repertoires appeared to be more alike among patients than among healthy donors. Shorter templates might be favored by PCR, yet because patient and control samples were amplified and corrected together, any such skew would affect both groups equally. Type 1 diabetes patients showed a moderate but significant shortening of TCRB CDR3 length in all four CD4+ subsets. Patients with type 1 diabetes made fewer insertions and deleted more nucleotides at VDJ recombination sites, implying thymic rearrangement abnormalities.

This clone was detected a few times. Its antigen remains undetermined. No much larger clonotype is one base removed from it; base qualities were not supplied. Based on the germline V gene, the CDR1 and CDR2 sequences are SGHTA and FQGTGA. From cysteine to phenylalanine, the CDR3 is 14 amino acids long. Just CDR3 DNA is preserved here, 42 bases in frame from base 1. At the junction V is shortened by 2 bases and J by 5 bases, with 12 bases in between. The High Capacity cDNA Reverse Transcription Kit was used to reverse transcribe all of the isolated RNA, meaning that expressed TCRB transcripts were what got sequenced. Naive, central memory and regulatory T cell samples underwent deep immunoSEQ sequencing, averaging around 3.7 million total reads per sample. Sorted cells were lysed in RLT buffer, and RNA was extracted using DNase-treated RNeasy Micro or Mini kits according to cell number. Each cell subset was processed separately to prevent cross-contamination, with patient and healthy donor samples processed together. The immunoSEQ multiplex PCR was used to amplify TCRB sequences from cDNA, generating 87-bp fragments that spanned the CDR3 region. Sequencing of the amplicons was performed on the Illumina HiSeq platform. In the source study's methods: Synthetic template baselines were used to correct PCR bias computationally, reads within Hamming distance 2 were collapsed together, and singletons that could not be merged were discarded. Reads were aligned against IMGT so that V, D and J genes, CDR3 length and insertions or deletions at six rearrangement sites could be assigned. Within each subset, clonotype counts were normalized to sorted cell number, after which true diversity and Gini coefficients were computed with the tcR R package. The overlap coefficient, calculated on TCRB nucleotide sequences, was used to quantify repertoire sharing. Out-of-frame TCRB sequences from naive cells were analyzed to stand in for the pre-selection repertoire. TCRdb re-hosts the immuneACCESS table, in-frame sequences only. Its copies lack some clones; in the studies checked, an unresolved V gene accounts for under half of them, and the cause for the rest is not known. V and J calls and clone size follow that table, whereas D and trimming were derived from the DNA. The sample includes 200,000 to 300,000 clones, with about a tenth observed a single time. Of the sample, around 0.015% is held by the ten largest clones.

A single peripheral blood draw of 95 to 150 mL on average was collected from each donor into heparinised tubes. A BD FACSAria II was used to sort naive, central memory, regulatory and stem cell-like memory CD4+ T cells with a panel that included CD45RO, CCR7, CD25, CD127, CD95 and CD27. Every sorted population had a purity above 98%. PBMCs were isolated immediately by Lymphoprep density gradient centrifugation and stained directly without culture. So that batch effects would be minimized, each experiment stained and sorted samples in pairs, pairing one healthy donor with one patient. The V gene is TRBV7-3 and the J gene is TRBJ2-5, and the D gene may be TRBD2, 5 bases matching. Sequenced: naive CD4+ T cells from blood. Read against the paper, the sample's cell subset or site label means: true naive CD4+ T cells. The receptor comes from a man aged 25-40 years with type 1 diabetes. The DNA is TGTGCCAGCAGCTTAGGCGGAGGTTCGGAGACCCAGTACTTC. Translated, this is CASSLGGGSETQYF.